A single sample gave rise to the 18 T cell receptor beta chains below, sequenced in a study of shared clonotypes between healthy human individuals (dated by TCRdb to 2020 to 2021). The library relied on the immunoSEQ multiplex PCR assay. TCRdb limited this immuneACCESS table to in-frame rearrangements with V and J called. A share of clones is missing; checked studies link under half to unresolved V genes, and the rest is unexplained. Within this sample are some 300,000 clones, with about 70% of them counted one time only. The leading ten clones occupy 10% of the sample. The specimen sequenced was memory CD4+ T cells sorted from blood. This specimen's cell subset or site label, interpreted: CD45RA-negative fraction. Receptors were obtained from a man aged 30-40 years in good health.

The CDR3 sequence is CAIRPGGGTGELFF. CDR3 bases: TGTGCCATCAGACCAGGGGGTGGCACCGGGGAGCTGTTTTTT. The chain carries TRBV10-3 and TRBJ2-2; 7 nucleotides match TRBD1. The germline V gene encodes CDR1 ENHRY and CDR2 SYGVKD. The CDR3 has 14 amino acids. The junction had 5 bases not matched to a gene; V was cut back by 6 bases and J by 4 bases.

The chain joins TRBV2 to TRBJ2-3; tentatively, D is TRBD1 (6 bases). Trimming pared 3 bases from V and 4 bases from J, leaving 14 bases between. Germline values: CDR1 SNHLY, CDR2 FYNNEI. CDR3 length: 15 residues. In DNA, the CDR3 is TGTGCCAGCAGTGAGACAGGCCCATCAGCAGATACGCAGTATTTT. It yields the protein CASSETGPSADTQYF. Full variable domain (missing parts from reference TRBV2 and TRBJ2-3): EPEVTQTPSHQVTQMGQEVILRCVPISNHLYFYWYRQILGQKVEFLVSFYNNEISEKSEIFDDQFSVERPDGSNFTLKIRSTKLEDSAMYFCASSETGPSADTQYFGPGTRLTVL.

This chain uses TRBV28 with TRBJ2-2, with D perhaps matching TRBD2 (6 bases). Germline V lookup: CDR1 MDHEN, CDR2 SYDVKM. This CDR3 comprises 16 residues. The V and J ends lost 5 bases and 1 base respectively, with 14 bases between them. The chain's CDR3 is CASSPRTTGNTGELFF. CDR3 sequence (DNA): TGTGCCAGCAGTCCTAGGACTACTGGGAACACCGGGGAGCTGTTTTTT.

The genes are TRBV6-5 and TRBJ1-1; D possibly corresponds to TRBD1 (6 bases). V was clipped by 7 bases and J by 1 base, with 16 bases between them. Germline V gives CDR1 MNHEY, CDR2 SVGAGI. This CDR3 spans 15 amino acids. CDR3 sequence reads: CASKRLGQSNTEAFF. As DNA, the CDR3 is TGTGCCAGCAAGAGGCTAGGACAGTCGAACACTGAAGCTTTCTTT.

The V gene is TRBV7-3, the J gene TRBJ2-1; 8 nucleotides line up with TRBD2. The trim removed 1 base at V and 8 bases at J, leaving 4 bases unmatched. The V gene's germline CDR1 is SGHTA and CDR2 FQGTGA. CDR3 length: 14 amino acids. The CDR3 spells CASSLIREGHEQFF. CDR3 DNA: TGTGCCAGCAGCTTAATCCGGGAGGGCCATGAGCAGTTCTTC.

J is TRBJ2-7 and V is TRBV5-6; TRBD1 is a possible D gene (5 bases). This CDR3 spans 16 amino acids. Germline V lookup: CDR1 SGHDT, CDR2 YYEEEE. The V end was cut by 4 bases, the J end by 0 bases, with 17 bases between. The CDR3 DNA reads TGTGCCAGCAGCCGGTGGGGCAGGGTAACCTCCTACGAGCAGTACTTC. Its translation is CASSRWGRVTSYEQYF.

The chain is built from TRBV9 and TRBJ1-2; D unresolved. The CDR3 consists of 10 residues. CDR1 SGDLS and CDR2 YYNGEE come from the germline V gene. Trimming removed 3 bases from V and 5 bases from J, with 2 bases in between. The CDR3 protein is CASSGYGYTF. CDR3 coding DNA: TGTGCCAGCAGCGGATATGGCTACACCTTC.

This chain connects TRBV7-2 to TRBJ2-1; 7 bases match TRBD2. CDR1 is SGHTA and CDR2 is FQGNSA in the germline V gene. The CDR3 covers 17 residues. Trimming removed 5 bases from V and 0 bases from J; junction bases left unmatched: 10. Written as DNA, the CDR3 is TGTGCCAGCAGCGCTCGCCGGGGGGAGAGCTCCTACAATGAGCAGTTCTTC. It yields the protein CASSARRGESSYNEQFF.

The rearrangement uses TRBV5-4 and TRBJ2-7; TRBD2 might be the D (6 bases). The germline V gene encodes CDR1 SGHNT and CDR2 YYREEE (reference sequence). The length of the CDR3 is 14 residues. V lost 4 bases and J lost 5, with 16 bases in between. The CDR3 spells CASSQLASIHEQYF. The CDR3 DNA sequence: TGTGCCAGCAGCCAACTAGCATCTATCCACGAGCAGTACTTC.

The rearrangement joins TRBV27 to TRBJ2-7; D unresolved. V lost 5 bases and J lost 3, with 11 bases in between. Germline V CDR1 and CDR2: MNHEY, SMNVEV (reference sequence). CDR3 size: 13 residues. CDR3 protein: CASSKTRLYEQYF. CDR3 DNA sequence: TGTGCCAGCAGTAAAACTCGACTCTACGAGCAGTACTTC.

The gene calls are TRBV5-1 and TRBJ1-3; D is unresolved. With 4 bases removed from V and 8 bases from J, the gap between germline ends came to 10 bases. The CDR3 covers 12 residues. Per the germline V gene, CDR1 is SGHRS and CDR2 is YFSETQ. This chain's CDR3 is CASSGEEHTIYF. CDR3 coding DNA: TGCGCCAGCAGCGGAGAGGAGCACACCATATATTTT.

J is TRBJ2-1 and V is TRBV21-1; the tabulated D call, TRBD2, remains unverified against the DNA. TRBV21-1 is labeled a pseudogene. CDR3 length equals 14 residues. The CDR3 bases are TGTGCCAGCAGCAAAGCGGGAGGTTACAATGAGCAGTTCTTC. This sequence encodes CASSKAGGYNEQFF.

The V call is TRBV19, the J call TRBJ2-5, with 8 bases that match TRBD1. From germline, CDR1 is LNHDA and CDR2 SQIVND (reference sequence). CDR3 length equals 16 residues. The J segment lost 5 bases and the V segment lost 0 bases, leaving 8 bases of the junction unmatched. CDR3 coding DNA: TGTGCCAGTAGTATAGATACCGCCAGGGGGCGGGAGACCCAGTACTTC. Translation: CASSIDTARGRETQYF.

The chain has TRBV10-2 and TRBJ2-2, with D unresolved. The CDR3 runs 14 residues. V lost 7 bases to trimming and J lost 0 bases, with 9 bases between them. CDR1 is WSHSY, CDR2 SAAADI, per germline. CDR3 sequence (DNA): TGCGCCAGCATCTGGCGGACGAACACCGGGGAGCTGTTTTTT. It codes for CASIWRTNTGELFF.

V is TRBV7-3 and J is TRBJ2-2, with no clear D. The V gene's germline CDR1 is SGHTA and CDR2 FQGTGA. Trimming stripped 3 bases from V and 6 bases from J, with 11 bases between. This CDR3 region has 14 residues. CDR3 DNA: TGTGCCAGCAGCTTGATGGACCGGGCCGGGGAGCTGTTTTTT. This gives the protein CASSLMDRAGELFF.

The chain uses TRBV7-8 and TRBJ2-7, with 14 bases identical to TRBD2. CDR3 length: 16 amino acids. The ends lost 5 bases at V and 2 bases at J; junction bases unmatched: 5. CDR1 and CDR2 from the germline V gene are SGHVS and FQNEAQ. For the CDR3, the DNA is TGTGCCAGCAGCCCTGGGACTAGCGGGGGACCCTACGAGCAGTACTTC. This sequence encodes CASSPGTSGGPYEQYF.

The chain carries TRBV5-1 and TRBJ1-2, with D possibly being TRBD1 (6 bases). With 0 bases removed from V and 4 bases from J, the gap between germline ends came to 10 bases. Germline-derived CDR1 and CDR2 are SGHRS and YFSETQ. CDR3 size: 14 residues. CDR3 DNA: TGCGCCAGCAGCTTGGCCTCGGGGGCCTATGGCTACACCTTC. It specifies CASSLASGAYGYTF.

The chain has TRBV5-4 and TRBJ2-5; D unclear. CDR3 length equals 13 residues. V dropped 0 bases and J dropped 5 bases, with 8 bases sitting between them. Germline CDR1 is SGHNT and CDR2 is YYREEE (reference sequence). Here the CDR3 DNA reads TGTGCCAGCAGCTTGGTCTTCGAGGAGACCCAGTACTTC. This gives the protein CASSLVFEETQYF.